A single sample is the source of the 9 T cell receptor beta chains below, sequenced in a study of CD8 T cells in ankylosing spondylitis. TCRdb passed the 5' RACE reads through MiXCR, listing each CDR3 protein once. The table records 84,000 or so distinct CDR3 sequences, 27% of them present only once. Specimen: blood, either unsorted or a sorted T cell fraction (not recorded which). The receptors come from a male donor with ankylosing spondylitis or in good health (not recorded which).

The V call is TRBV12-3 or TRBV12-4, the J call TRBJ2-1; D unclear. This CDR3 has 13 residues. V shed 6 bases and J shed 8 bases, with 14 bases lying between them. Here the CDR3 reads CASRRFSRDEQFF. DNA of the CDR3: TGTGCCAGCAGGAGATTCTCTAGGGATGAGCAGTTCTTC.

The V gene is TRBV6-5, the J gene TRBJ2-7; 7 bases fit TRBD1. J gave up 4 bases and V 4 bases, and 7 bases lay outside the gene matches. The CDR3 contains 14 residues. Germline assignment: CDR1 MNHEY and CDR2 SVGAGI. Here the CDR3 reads CASSSLGGSYEQYF. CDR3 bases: TGTGCCAGCAGTTCTTTAGGGGGCTCTTACGAGCAGTACTTC.

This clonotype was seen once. The CDR3 spells CASSVYSNTEAFF. The CDR3 region has the DNA TGTGCCAGCAGTGTTTACTCGAACACTGAAGCTTTCTTT. The rearrangement joins TRBV6-1 to TRBJ1-1; D gene ambiguous. Trimming pared 4 bases from V and 1 base from J, leaving 7 bases between. The CDR3 length is 13 residues. Per germline, CDR1 MNHNS and CDR2 SASEGT.

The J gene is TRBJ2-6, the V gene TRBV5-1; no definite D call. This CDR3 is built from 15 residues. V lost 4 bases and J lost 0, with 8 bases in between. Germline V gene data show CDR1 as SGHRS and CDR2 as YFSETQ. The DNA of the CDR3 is TGCGCCAGCAGCCCAGTCCTCTCTGGGGCCAACGTCCTGACTTTC. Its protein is CASSPVLSGANVLTF.

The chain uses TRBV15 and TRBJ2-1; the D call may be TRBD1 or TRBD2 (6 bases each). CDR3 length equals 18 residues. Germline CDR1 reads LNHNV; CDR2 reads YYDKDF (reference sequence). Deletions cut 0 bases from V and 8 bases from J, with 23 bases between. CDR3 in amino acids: CATSRDGVFAGKGDEQFF. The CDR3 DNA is TGTGCCACCAGCAGAGACGGGGTATTTGCGGGAAAGGGGGATGAGCAGTTCTTC.

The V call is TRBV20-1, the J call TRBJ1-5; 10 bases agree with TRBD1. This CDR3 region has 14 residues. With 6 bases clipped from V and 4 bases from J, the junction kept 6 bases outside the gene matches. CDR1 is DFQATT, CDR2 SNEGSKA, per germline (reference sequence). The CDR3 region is CSASTGGRNQPQHF. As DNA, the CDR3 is TGCAGTGCCTCGACAGGGGGCAGGAATCAGCCCCAGCATTTT.

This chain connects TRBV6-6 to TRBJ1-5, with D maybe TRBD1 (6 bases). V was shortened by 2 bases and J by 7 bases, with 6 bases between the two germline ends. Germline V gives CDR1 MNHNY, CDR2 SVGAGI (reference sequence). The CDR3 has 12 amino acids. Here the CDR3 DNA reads TGTGCCAGCAGTTACGGGGGCCAGCCCCAGCATTTT. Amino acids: CASSYGGQPQHF.

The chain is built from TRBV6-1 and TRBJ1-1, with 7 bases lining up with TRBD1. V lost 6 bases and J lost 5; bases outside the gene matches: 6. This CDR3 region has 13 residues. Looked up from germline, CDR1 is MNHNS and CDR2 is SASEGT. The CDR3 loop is CASSQQGRTEAFF. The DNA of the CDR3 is TGTGCCAGCAGCCAACAGGGGAGGACTGAAGCTTTCTTT.

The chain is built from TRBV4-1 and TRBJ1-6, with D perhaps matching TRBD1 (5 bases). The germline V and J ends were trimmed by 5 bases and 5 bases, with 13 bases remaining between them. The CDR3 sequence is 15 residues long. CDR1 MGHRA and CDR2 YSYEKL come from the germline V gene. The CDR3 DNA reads TGCGCCAGCAGCTTTGGGACCCCGAATAATTCACCCCTCCACTTT. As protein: CASSFGTPNNSPLHF.